The T cell receptor (beta chain) described here comes from a study of early T cells in non-severe SARS-CoV-2 infection. About the research overall: Sequencing of bulk RNA from unsorted whole blood was done, without chain pairing.

This clonotype was counted between two and nine times. TCRdb re-called the 5' RACE reads with MiXCR, one entry per CDR3 protein. This table has around 80,000 distinct CDR3 sequences, 9.5% to 15% appearing once. Per germline, CDR1 MNHEY and CDR2 SMNVEV (reference sequence). The V gene end was trimmed by 4 bases and the J gene end by 4 bases; junction bases not matched to a gene: 10. This CDR3 is 16 amino acids long. Input material: whole blood. This chain uses TRBV27 with TRBJ2-1, with 7 positions matching TRBD2. The TCR originated in an adult who was a healthcare worker with PCR-confirmed SARS-CoV-2 infection or an uninfected control (not recorded which). The DNA for the CDR3 is TGTGCCAGCAGTTCAACGAGCGGGAAGCGATACAATGAGCAGTTCTTC. This encodes CASSSTSGKRYNEQFF.